These 21 T cell receptor beta chains came from one sample sequenced in a study of blood T cells in healthy people across ages. Alongside a J-beta primer mix, a sample-barcoded 5' primer served in a second PCR lasting about 7 to 12 cycles. Each CDR3 protein gets one entry after TCRdb re-called the 5' RACE reads with MiXCR. Found here are 750,000 to 950,000 distinct CDR3 sequences, about 53% of them singletons; the top ten hold around 41%. The material sequenced was blood. The receptor set was obtained from an elderly man in good health.

This clonotype was recorded at least ten times. V usage is TRBV29-1 and J usage is TRBJ2-3; 12 bases are shared with TRBD2. V dropped 4 bases and J dropped 2; count of bases not matched to a gene: 7. Germline V gives CDR1 SQVTM, CDR2 ANQGSEA. This CDR3 contains 16 residues. CDR3 sequence (DNA): TGCAGCGTTGCGGGCCTAGCGGGGGGGGCCACAGATACGCAGTATTTT. This codes for CSVAGLAGGATDTQYF.

V gene TRBV12-3 or TRBV12-4 combines with J gene TRBJ2-3; 7 bases line up with TRBD2. V was clipped by 6 bases and J by 14 bases; unmatched bases: 14. The length of the CDR3 is 13 residues. CDR3 in DNA: TGTGCCAGCAGCCCTGAGCGGGGCAGAGACGCGTATTTT. The encoded protein is CASSPERGRDAYF.

The rearrangement joins TRBV10-2 to TRBJ2-1; no clear D gene. This CDR3 contains 13 residues. The germline gives CDR1 WSHSY, CDR2 SAAADI. V was cut by 5 bases and J by 5 bases, with 10 bases left in between. CDR3 DNA sequence: TGCGCCAGCAGTAACTCCGGGCACAATGAGCAGTTCTTC. It is translated as CASSNSGHNEQFF.

V is TRBV5-1 and J is TRBJ1-6; D is ambiguous. Germline V gives CDR1 SGHRS, CDR2 YFSETQ. Deletions cut 4 bases from V and 9 bases from J, with 17 bases between. The CDR3 consists of 15 residues. The CDR3 DNA is TGCGCCAGCAGCCCCGGCCCGCTGGGAGGTTCACCCCTCCACTTT. The encoded protein is CASSPGPLGGSPLHF.

This chain connects TRBV2 to TRBJ2-7, with TRBD2 matching over 9 bases. The CDR3 has 16 residues. After removal of 1 base from V and 0 bases from J, the junction contained 4 bases not matched to a gene. Germline CDR1 is SNHLY and CDR2 is FYNNEI. The CDR3, as DNA: TGTGCCAGCAGTGAAGTTACTAGCGGGTACTCCTACGAGCAGTACTTC. It encodes CASSEVTSGYSYEQYF.

The rearrangement links TRBV20-1 to TRBJ2-5, with D perhaps given as TRBD1 or TRBD2 (5 bases each). With the DNA end fitting TRBJ2-1 better, the J assignment may be wrong. The CDR3 length is 11 residues. Germline V gene sequence: CDR1 DFQATT, CDR2 SNEGSKA (reference sequence). CDR3 amino acids: CSVRVGETQFF. DNA for the CDR3: TGCAGTGTGCGGGTGGGGGAGACCCAGTTCTTC.

This chain uses TRBV29-1 with TRBJ2-1, with TRBD2 matching over 10 bases. V was clipped by 3 bases and J by 6 bases; unmatched bases: 5. The CDR3 is 14 amino acids. In germline, CDR1 is SQVTM, CDR2 ANQGSEA. CDR3 protein: CSVEGSGRVNEQFF. In nucleotides, the CDR3 is TGCAGCGTTGAGGGAAGCGGGAGGGTCAATGAGCAGTTCTTC.

This chain links TRBV7-2 with TRBJ2-5, with TRBD2 identical over 9 bases. CDR1 SGHTA and CDR2 FQGNSA come from the germline V gene. The V and J ends lost 1 base and 7 bases, in that order; junction bases with no gene match: 10. The CDR3 extends over 16 amino acids. Here the CDR3 reads CASSLGQAGGYGTQYF. The DNA for the CDR3 is TGTGCCAGCAGCTTAGGTCAAGCGGGAGGATATGGGACCCAGTACTTC.

There are many counts of this clonotype. The V gene is TRBV5-1, the J gene TRBJ1-2; 7 nucleotides align to TRBD1. V lost 0 bases, J lost 2 bases, and 1 base stayed unmatched. The CDR3 totals 14 residues. Germline V gives CDR1 SGHRS, CDR2 YFSETQ. CDR3 nucleotides: TGCGCCAGCAGCTTGGAACAGGGGAACTATGGCTACACCTTC. It codes for CASSLEQGNYGYTF. Drawing the rest from reference TRBV5-1 and TRBJ1-2, the complete variable domain is KAGVTQTPRYLIKTRGQQVTLSCSPISGHRSVSWYQQTPGQGLQFLFEYFSETQRNKGNFPGRFSGRQFSNSRSEMNVSTLELGDSALYLCASSLEQGNYGYTFGSGTRLTVV.

The CDR3 bases are TGTGCCAGCAGCGACACTAGCGGGAGGACACACGCCTACAATGAGCAGTTCTTC. Amino acids: CASSDTSGRTHAYNEQFF. The chain is built from TRBV11-2 and TRBJ2-1; 12 bases are shared with TRBD2. Germline V gene sequence: CDR1 SGHAT, CDR2 FQNNGV. The V and J ends lost 5 bases and 2 bases, in that order; junction bases with no gene match: 10. This CDR3 is built from 18 residues.

The chain joins TRBV20-1 to TRBJ2-7; 8 nucleotides align to TRBD2. The CDR3 length is 15 residues. Germline CDR1 and CDR2: DFQATT and SNEGSKA (reference sequence). V shed 3 bases, J shed 3 bases, and the junction held 10 bases outside the gene matches. This chain's CDR3 is CSASTTSGGSYEQYF. CDR3 bases: TGCAGTGCTAGCACCACTAGCGGTGGGAGCTACGAGCAGTACTTC.

The rearrangement links TRBV24-1 to TRBJ2-1; the match to TRBD2 covers 10 bases. CDR1 and CDR2 from the germline V gene are KGHDR and SFDVKD. CDR3 size: 15 residues. V was clipped by 4 bases and J by 6 bases; unmatched bases: 5. The CDR3 reads CATSDQGLASNEQFF. The CDR3 nucleotides read TGTGCCACCAGTGACCAGGGACTAGCGAGCAATGAGCAGTTCTTC.

The V gene is TRBV28, the J gene TRBJ2-7; D call uncertain. The CDR3 length is 15 residues. Trimming shortened V by 2 bases and J by 0 bases, and 11 bases separated the two germline ends. Germline V gives CDR1 MDHEN, CDR2 SYDVKM. The CDR3 loop is CASSLVRASSYEQYF. The CDR3 nucleotides are TGTGCCAGCAGTTTAGTAAGGGCAAGCTCCTACGAGCAGTACTTC.

In its sample, this clonotype was seen a few times. The chain carries TRBV25-1 and TRBJ2-7; TRBD2 matches 7 bases. After removal of 0 bases from V and 5 bases from J, the junction contained 10 bases not matched to a gene. The CDR3 covers 16 residues. Looked up from germline, CDR1 is MGHDK and CDR2 is SYGVNS. CDR3 region: CASSEYGGLGTHEQYF. DNA of the CDR3: TGTGCCAGCAGTGAATATGGCGGACTAGGGACCCACGAGCAGTACTTC.

The CDR3 sequence: CASRTFLRGTNTEAFF. The CDR3 DNA is TGTGCCAGCAGGACGTTTTTAAGGGGGACGAACACTGAAGCTTTCTTT. The chain combines TRBV6-2 or TRBV6-3 with TRBJ1-1; D possibly corresponds to TRBD1 (6 bases). Trimming took off 6 bases at V and 1 base at J, with 18 bases between the two ends. CDR3 size: 16 residues. Germline V gene sequence: CDR1 MNHEY, CDR2 SVGEGT.

The chain has TRBV7-9 and TRBJ1-6, with TRBD1 as a possible D gene (5 bases). Trimming cost V 5 bases and J 10 bases, with 18 bases left between them. This CDR3 is 15 amino acids long. Germline lookup yields CDR1 SEHNR and CDR2 FQNEAQ (reference sequence). This CDR3 reads CASSNNPSGYSPLHF. The DNA of the CDR3 is TGTGCCAGCAGCAACAATCCGTCAGGGTACTCACCCCTCCACTTT.

In its sample, this clonotype was seen a few times. The V call is TRBV11-2, the J call TRBJ2-3; D uncertain. Germline CDR1 SGHAT, CDR2 FQNNGV. This CDR3 is built from 16 residues. The ends were cut back, 0 bases at V and 0 bases at J, with 10 bases in the middle. CDR3: CASSLDGNPSTDTQYF. CDR3 DNA sequence: TGTGCCAGCAGCTTAGATGGGAACCCTAGCACAGATACGCAGTATTTT.

CDR3 protein: CASSLSGAVYEQYF. In DNA, the CDR3 is TGCGCCAGCAGCTTATCAGGGGCGGTGTACGAGCAGTACTTC. The chain carries TRBV5-1 and TRBJ2-4, with D possibly TRBD1 on 6 matching bases. The J call is in doubt because the DNA end fits TRBJ2-7 better. Germline CDR1 SGHRS, CDR2 YFSETQ. The CDR3 runs to 14 residues.

This clonotype was picked up one time. The rearrangement links TRBV20-1 to TRBJ2-3; TRBD2 might be the D (6 bases). There are 11 residues in the CDR3. CDR1 is DFQATT and CDR2 is SNEGSKA in the germline V gene (reference sequence). V was cut by 3 bases and J by 14 bases, with 15 bases left in between. In DNA, the CDR3 is TGCAGTGCTAGTCCCCTTAGCGGATGGTATTTT. Translation gives CSASPLSGWYF.

This clonotype was seen a handful of times. The chain couples TRBV5-6 to TRBJ2-1; D is unclear. Between the trimmed V and J ends, which lost 3 bases and 10 bases, there was a span of 8 bases. CDR1 is SGHDT, CDR2 YYEEEE, per germline. The CDR3 contains 11 residues. CDR3 sequence: CASSSAWEQFF. The CDR3 DNA reads as TGTGCCAGCAGCTCTGCATGGGAGCAGTTCTTC.

The V call is TRBV6-5, the J call TRBJ1-3; D remains ambiguous. The V gene's germline CDR1 is MNHEY and CDR2 SVGAGI. The CDR3 consists of 14 residues. Trimming cost V 2 bases and J 4 bases, with 9 bases left between them. CDR3 coding DNA: TGTGCCAGCAGTTACGGAGGAATGGGAAACACCATATATTTT. It codes for CASSYGGMGNTIYF.